The clone carrying this T cell receptor (beta chain) appeared a single time. What it binds is unknown. Mismatch with germline at one junction end may stem from a read error. Three rounds of nested PCR, following a modified ARM-PCR protocol, produced the TCRbeta library. A single record per CDR3 protein comes from TCRdb applying MiXCR to the multiplex PCR reads. The data show tens of thousands of distinct CDR3 sequences, with 80% to 90% seen just once and 45% to 55% held by the top ten. No cell sorting was done before RNA was extracted from the tissue. The normal lung tissue was taken more than 3 cm from the tumor edge. CDR1 is LGHNA, CDR2 YSLEER, per germline. The CDR3 loop spans 16 amino acids. This record comes from a study of tumor and adjacent non-tumor tissue in lung cancer. The study, taken as a whole, reports: Normal lung showed higher cumulative top 100 clone frequency than tumor.

The sequencing input was distant non-tumor lung tissue. This sequence originates from a man aged 55 to 70 with non-small cell lung cancer. V gene TRBV4-3 combines with J gene TRBJ2-6, with D unclear. The CDR3 coding sequence is TGCGCCAGCAGCCAAGAGGCGGTGTCTGGTGGCAACGTTCTGACTTTC. This translates into CASSQEAVSGGNVLTF.